One and the same sample provided the 32 T cell receptor beta chains below, sequenced in a study of shared clonotypes between healthy human individuals (dated by TCRdb to between 2020 and 2021). The method behind the library was the immunoSEQ multiplex PCR assay. TCRdb took over this immuneACCESS table, retaining in-frame rearrangements with V and J assigned. Such tables are incomplete; in checked studies, under half of the missing clones stem from an unresolved V gene, and the remainder is unexplained. The sample profile shows hundreds of thousands of clones; just over 75% of them were found once. The ten largest account for about 11% of the sample. Sequencing was carried out using PBMCs. These receptors all stem from a woman aged 40 to 50 in good health. Some clones in this sample may be carry-over from other donors' samples.

This clone appeared a single time. The same CDR3 also results from other DNA sequences found in this sample. CDR3 nucleotide sequence: TGTGCCAGTAGTATCGGAGAGAACACTGAAGCTTTCTTT. Protein: CASSIGENTEAFF. This rearrangement joins TRBV19 to TRBJ1-1, with no clear D. The V gene lost 3 bases and the J gene lost 1 base, with 6 bases spanning the gap. Germline CDR1 and CDR2: LNHDA and SQIVND (reference sequence). This CDR3 spans 13 amino acids.

This clone was counted between two and nine times. The J gene is TRBJ2-7, the V gene TRBV27; 12 bases map to TRBD2. The CDR3 runs 15 residues. V trimming: 5 bases; J trimming: 6 bases; junction bases outside the gene matches: 8. Germline lookup yields CDR1 MNHEY and CDR2 SMNVEV (reference sequence). Here the CDR3 reads CASSLSTSGSVEQYF. CDR3 DNA sequence: TGTGCCAGCAGTCTTTCGACTAGCGGGAGCGTCGAGCAGTACTTC.

The chain employs TRBV4-2 and TRBJ2-7, with D perhaps being TRBD1 or TRBD2 (5 bases each). Germline values: CDR1 LGHNA, CDR2 YNFKEQ. The CDR3 loop spans 14 amino acids. The V end was cut by 1 base, the J end by 1 base, with 8 bases between. CDR3 coding DNA: TGTGCCAGCAGCCAAGCAGAGGGGTCCTACGAGCAGTACTTC. Its translation is CASSQAEGSYEQYF.

This clone was found once. V is TRBV28 and J is TRBJ1-3; the D is unclear. Germline V CDR1 and CDR2: MDHEN, SYDVKM. The V end lost 8 bases, the J end lost 4 bases, and 18 bases lay between the germline ends. The CDR3 runs 15 residues. Here the CDR3 reads CASFSGRPPGNTIYF. CDR3 nucleotides: TGTGCCAGCTTCTCCGGCAGGCCTCCCGGAAACACCATATATTTT.

The chain joins TRBV7-6 to TRBJ2-7, with 9 bases aligning to TRBD1. Germline V gives CDR1 SGHVS, CDR2 FNYEAQ. Unmatched junction bases numbered 5, after V lost 4 bases and J lost 7 bases. The CDR3 length is 13 residues. The CDR3 nucleotides read TGTGCCAGCAGCTCTGGGACAGGGAGAGAGCAGTACTTC. Amino acid sequence: CASSSGTGREQYF.

This sequence joins TRBV29-1 and TRBJ2-7; tentatively, D is TRBD1 (7 bases). Trimming stripped 7 bases from V and 0 bases from J, with 13 bases between. This CDR3 spans 13 amino acids. The germline V gene has CDR1 SQVTM and CDR2 ANQGSEA. The chain's CDR3 is CSAGGGPSYEQYF. CDR3 in DNA: TGCAGCGCAGGAGGGGGCCCCTCCTACGAGCAGTACTTC.

CDR3 in DNA: TGTGCCAGCAGCGCCGTTGTCTCGGTGTTTGAGACCCAGTACTTC. This sequence encodes CASSAVVSVFETQYF. The chain employs TRBV5-5 and TRBJ2-5; D is unresolved. Per germline, CDR1 SGHKS and CDR2 YYEKEE (reference sequence). The V gene lost 4 bases and the J gene lost 5 bases, with 18 bases spanning the gap. This CDR3 has 15 amino acids.

The V and J genes are TRBV6-6 and TRBJ1-4; D uncertain. Trimming pared 7 bases from V and 8 bases from J, leaving 14 bases between. This CDR3 is 13 amino acids long. Germline values: CDR1 MNHNY, CDR2 SVGAGI (reference sequence). Here the CDR3 DNA reads TGTGCCAGCACCCCAGCCCTCAGCGAAAAACTGTTTTTT. Residues: CASTPALSEKLFF.

For this clone: This may come from a read error, since a much larger clone is one base off. Other DNA sequences in the sample encode the same CDR3. The chain carries TRBV29-1 and TRBJ2-5; tentative D call: TRBD1 (6 bases). The J call may be wrong; the DNA end is better matched by TRBJ2-7. The CDR3 covers 13 residues. Germline V gene lookup returns CDR1 SQVTM and CDR2 ANQGSEA. CDR3 DNA: TGCAGTGTTGAAGGAGGACAGAGCTACGAGCAGTACTTC. Translating gives CSVEGGQSYEQYF.

The rearrangement uses TRBV4-1 and TRBJ2-1, with 7 bases matching TRBD2. Germline V gene sequence: CDR1 MGHRA, CDR2 YSYEKL. CDR3 length: 12 residues. V trimming: 1 base; J trimming: 13 bases; junction bases outside the gene matches: 4. CDR3 nucleotides: TGCGCCAGCAGCCAAGCGGGACTACGCCAGTTCTTC. Translation: CASSQAGLRQFF.

A note on this clone: Different DNA sequences within this sample yield the same CDR3. V and J are TRBV19 and TRBJ2-1; no clear D gene. CDR1 and CDR2 (germline): LNHDA, SQIVND (reference sequence). The CDR3 extends over 14 amino acids. Trimming shortened V by 5 bases and J by 0 bases, and 8 bases separated the two germline ends. The CDR3 loop is CASSRRSSYNEQFF. The CDR3 region has the DNA TGTGCCAGTAGTCGGCGGAGCTCCTACAATGAGCAGTTCTTC.

This clone was counted a single time. This rearrangement joins TRBV9 to TRBJ2-2; D is ambiguous. Trimming took off 0 bases at V and 0 bases at J, with 6 bases between the two ends. This CDR3 has 15 residues. Germline values: CDR1 SGDLS, CDR2 YYNGEE. CDR3 amino acids: CASSVERANTGELFF. CDR3 nucleotide sequence: TGTGCCAGCAGCGTAGAACGGGCGAACACCGGGGAGCTGTTTTTT.

This chain links TRBV6-1 with TRBJ2-1; TRBD1 agrees at 8 bases. V lost 1 base and J lost 6; bases outside the gene matches: 5. Germline V gene sequence: CDR1 MNHNS, CDR2 SASEGT. CDR3 size: 15 residues. CDR3 in amino acids: CASSEGYRGFNEQFF. The DNA of the CDR3 is TGTGCCAGCAGTGAAGGGTACAGGGGGTTCAATGAGCAGTTCTTC.

There are a few counts of this clone. The chain links TRBV2 to TRBJ2-1; the match to TRBD2 covers 10 bases. V gave up 7 bases and J gave up 7 bases; unmatched junction bases: 10. This CDR3 is built from 15 residues. Germline CDR1 SNHLY, CDR2 FYNNEI. The CDR3 DNA follows: TGTGCCAGCACTCGGAGCGGGAGGGTTCTGAATGAGCAGTTCTTC. Protein: CASTRSGRVLNEQFF.

CDR3: CASSPSAGANQPQHF. As DNA, the CDR3 is TGTGCCAGCAGTCCCTCGGCGGGGGCCAATCAGCCCCAGCATTTT. The chain joins TRBV6-1 to TRBJ1-5, with TRBD1 as a possible D gene (6 bases). V shed 5 bases and J shed 3 bases, with 14 bases lying between them. The CDR3 is 15 residues long. The germline CDR1 and CDR2 sequences are MNHNS and SASEGT.

The chain is built from TRBV6-6 and TRBJ2-2; D is ambiguous. The germline V and J ends were trimmed by 11 bases and 0 bases, with 13 bases remaining between them. This CDR3 is 14 amino acids long. The V gene's germline CDR1 is MNHNY and CDR2 SVGAGI (reference sequence). CDR3 DNA: TGTGCCTCCCCTGGTCATCCGAACACCGGGGAGCTGTTTTTT. Translated: CASPGHPNTGELFF.

The gene calls are TRBV4-1 and TRBJ1-4; 7 nucleotides align to TRBD1. Losses at the gene ends were 4 bases for V and 5 bases for J; bases not matched to a gene: 7. Germline loops: CDR1 MGHRA, CDR2 YSYEKL. The CDR3 runs 15 residues. CDR3 nucleotides: TGCGCCAGCAGCCGACAGGGCGACGACAATGAAAAACTGTTTTTT. Translated: CASSRQGDDNEKLFF.

The table lists this clone with many counts. In the same sample, other DNA sequences code for this CDR3. This sequence joins TRBV5-8 and TRBJ2-7; TRBD2 aligns across 12 bases. The trim removed 4 bases at V and 6 bases at J, leaving 17 bases unmatched. This CDR3 has 18 amino acids. Germline CDR1 reads SGHTS; CDR2 reads YDEGEE. The CDR3 spells CASSLKSARTSGIPEQYF. The CDR3 DNA follows: TGTGCCAGCAGCCTGAAAAGTGCCAGGACTAGCGGGATACCCGAGCAGTACTTC.

This sequence joins TRBV7-3 and TRBJ2-7; D gene ambiguous. V was pared by 0 bases and J by 5 bases, with 8 bases between. This CDR3 is 13 amino acids long. CDR1 SGHTA and CDR2 FQGTGA come from the germline V gene. CDR3 bases: TGTGCCAGCAGCTTAACAAAAAGGCACGAGCAGTACTTC. Protein: CASSLTKRHEQYF. Complete variable domain (other parts from reference TRBV7-3 and TRBJ2-7): GAGVSQTPSNKVTEKGKYVELRCDPISGHTALYWYRQSLGQGPEFLIYFQGTGAADDSGLPNDRFFAVRPEGSVSTLKIQRTERGDSAVYLCASSLTKRHEQYFGPGTRLTVT.

This rearrangement joins TRBV9 to TRBJ2-3, with 9 bases aligning to TRBD2. The CDR3 has 19 amino acids. Germline CDR1 reads SGDLS; CDR2 reads YYNGEE. V dropped 0 bases and J dropped 1; count of bases not matched to a gene: 12. CDR3 residues: CASSVGGHGSGSGTDTQYF. CDR3 DNA sequence: TGTGCCAGCAGCGTAGGAGGCCACGGTAGCGGGAGTGGCACAGATACGCAGTATTTT.

The rearrangement uses TRBV29-1 and TRBJ2-5; no clear D. The CDR3 has 12 amino acids. From germline, CDR1 is SQVTM and CDR2 ANQGSEA. Trimming left V 7 bases short and J 1 base short, with 10 bases between. The CDR3 reads CSALTGQETQYF. The CDR3 bases are TGCAGCGCTTTGACTGGCCAAGAGACCCAGTACTTC.

This clone was seen more than once but under ten times. The chain is built from TRBV7-2 and TRBJ1-4; D ambiguous. The CDR3 consists of 16 residues. Trimming removed 3 bases at V and 0 bases at J, with 11 bases between. The germline gives CDR1 SGHTA, CDR2 FQGNSA. The CDR3 here is CASSFNGPSTNEKLFF. CDR3 DNA: TGTGCCAGCAGCTTTAATGGTCCTTCAACTAATGAAAAACTGTTTTTT.

The J gene is TRBJ2-5, the V gene TRBV7-2; TRBD1 aligns across 10 bases. Unmatched junction bases numbered 6, after V lost 2 bases and J lost 3 bases. Germline CDR1 reads SGHTA; CDR2 reads FQGNSA. The CDR3 sequence is 16 residues long. For the CDR3, the DNA is TGTGCCAGCAGCTTAAAATCGACAGGGGGCGAAGAGACCCAGTACTTC. Translation: CASSLKSTGGEETQYF.

This clone was observed once. The J gene is TRBJ2-2, the V gene TRBV5-1, with 7 bases identical to TRBD2. This CDR3 region has 15 residues. The V and J ends lost 4 bases and 2 bases, in that order; junction bases with no gene match: 5. Germline V gene data show CDR1 as SGHRS and CDR2 as YFSETQ. In DNA form, the CDR3 reads TGCGCCAGCAGCAGGCTAGCGGTCAACACCGGGGAGCTGTTTTTT. It is translated as CASSRLAVNTGELFF. The complete variable domain, with remaining parts taken from reference TRBV5-1 and TRBJ2-2, reads KAGVTQTPRYLIKTRGQQVTLSCSPISGHRSVSWYQQTPGQGLQFLFEYFSETQRNKGNFPGRFSGRQFSNSRSEMNVSTLELGDSALYLCASSRLAVNTGELFFGEGSRLTVL.

V usage is TRBV7-2 and J usage is TRBJ1-2, with D perhaps matching TRBD1 (6 bases). With 1 base removed from V and 6 bases from J, the gap between germline ends came to 12 bases. The CDR3 has 14 amino acids. Germline V gives CDR1 SGHTA, CDR2 FQGNSA. The CDR3 reads CASSLVQGRDGYTF. CDR3 coding DNA: TGTGCCAGCAGCTTAGTGCAGGGGAGGGATGGCTACACCTTC.

This clone was observed a handful of times. The J gene is TRBJ1-2, the V gene TRBV5-1; TRBD1 matches at 8 bases. The germline CDR1 and CDR2 sequences are SGHRS and YFSETQ. The CDR3 runs to 13 residues. J gave up 6 bases and V 0 bases, and 1 base lay outside the gene matches. CDR3 region: CASSLGTGNGYTF. The DNA for the CDR3 is TGCGCCAGCAGCTTGGGGACAGGGAATGGCTACACCTTC.

V and J are TRBV7-9 and TRBJ2-1, with TRBD2 matching over 9 bases. Unmatched junction bases numbered 6, after V lost 5 bases and J lost 4 bases. This CDR3 spans 15 amino acids. CDR1 is SEHNR and CDR2 is FQNEAQ in the germline V gene (reference sequence). DNA for the CDR3: TGTGCCAGCAGCCCAGGGACTAGCTTGTACAATGAGCAGTTCTTC. This codes for CASSPGTSLYNEQFF.

As to this clone: This likely stems from a read error, as it lies one base from a far larger clone. This chain links TRBV30 with TRBJ1-1, with D perhaps matching TRBD1 (5 bases). V was cut by 3 bases and J by 6 bases, with 8 bases left in between. Germline V gene data show CDR1 as GTSNPN and CDR2 as SVGIG (reference sequence). This CDR3 is 11 amino acids long. The CDR3 DNA follows: TGTGCCTGGAGGGACATGTCTGAAGCTTTCTTT. Protein: CAWRDMSEAFF.

This clone was seen a single time. This chain joins TRBV7-9 and TRBJ1-5; tentative D call: TRBD1 (5 bases). This CDR3 region has 13 residues. The V and J ends lost 5 bases and 8 bases respectively, with 13 bases between them. In germline, CDR1 is SEHNR, CDR2 FQNEAQ (reference sequence). The CDR3 DNA is TGTGCCAGCAGCGGGGGGTGGGCGGAGCCCCAGCATTTT. Translated, it gives CASSGGWAEPQHF.

The J gene is TRBJ2-4, the V gene TRBV5-1; 7 bases align to TRBD2. Germline CDR1 SGHRS, CDR2 YFSETQ. The CDR3 has 18 residues. V gave up 3 bases and J gave up 3 bases; unmatched junction bases: 15. The CDR3 DNA follows: TGCGCCAGCAGCTCGGGAACCGGCGGGAGCTTTGTCAAAAACATTCAGTACTTC. It specifies CASSSGTGGSFVKNIQYF.

This clone was seen once. This sequence joins TRBV2 and TRBJ1-5; D might be TRBD1 (5 bases). V was clipped by 3 bases and J by 5 bases, with 11 bases between them. CDR1 and CDR2 (germline): SNHLY, FYNNEI. This CDR3 contains 14 residues. The CDR3: CASSDGWGDQPQHF. The CDR3 region has the DNA TGTGCCAGCAGTGACGGTTGGGGCGATCAGCCCCAGCATTTT.

V gene TRBV4-3 combines with J gene TRBJ2-3, with 9 bases identical to TRBD2. The CDR3 totals 17 residues. CDR1 and CDR2 from the germline V gene are LGHNA and YSLEER. The V and J ends lost 4 bases and 4 bases, in that order; junction bases with no gene match: 12. CDR3 nucleotides: TGCGCCAGCAGCCCGCGGGGTAGCGGGAGTGGTGCAGATACGCAGTATTTT. This translates into CASSPRGSGSGADTQYF.